This TCR beta chain was obtained from a study of shared clonotypes between healthy human individuals. Method: immunoSEQ multiplex PCR; TCRdb's copy keeps in-frame clones and lacks some. The sample lists a few million clones, approximately 93% occurring once. This clone was observed a single time. This CDR3 has 16 residues. Trimming pared 4 bases from V and 0 bases from J, leaving 13 bases between. CDR1 and CDR2 from the germline V gene are MGHRA and YSYEKL. The TCR originated in a man between 18 and 35 years old in good health. Some clones in this sample may be carry-over from other donors' samples. The V and J genes are TRBV4-1 and TRBJ1-5; weak D call: TRBD1 (6 bases). Material: naive CD4+ T cells from PBMCs. The subset is: CD45RA+ positively selected. Here the CDR3 DNA reads TGCGCCAGCAGCCCGGGGGGCCAGTATAGCAATCAGCCCCAGCATTTT. Translated, it gives CASSPGGQYSNQPQHF.